Sequencing of this TCR beta chain was carried out in a study of blood T cell repertoires in COVID-19. Study background: The United States, Italy and Spain supplied acute and convalescent COVID-19 samples.

Using immunoSEQ multiplex PCR, the repertoire was profiled, and TCRdb retains in-frame clones only, with some absent. The top ten hold 14% of the sample, which has tens of thousands of clones, 82% seen once. The CDR3 totals 14 residues. Trimming removed 6 bases from V and 6 bases from J, with 15 bases in between. Per the germline V gene, CDR1 is LGHDT and CDR2 is YNNKEL (reference sequence). The receptor was derived from a human donor with acute or convalescent COVID-19. The donor label of this sample is uncertain. What was sequenced was peripheral blood. V gene TRBV3-1 (or the pseudogene TRBV3-2) combines with J gene TRBJ2-1; D may be TRBD2 (7 bases). CDR3 sequence: CASRKGGGGNEQFF. The CDR3 DNA follows: TGTGCCAGCAGAAAGGGGGGGGGAGGCAATGAGCAGTTCTTC.